This T cell receptor (beta chain) was documented in a study of PD-1 blockade in classical Hodgkin lymphoma. Trimming took 5 bases from V and 2 from J, leaving 11 bases between them. Germline CDR1 reads SNHLY; CDR2 reads FYNNEI. The CDR3 consists of 14 residues. TCRdb's table, derived via immunoSEQ multiplex PCR, lists solely in-frame clones and lacks some. The table shows 10,000 to 15,000 clones, with around 85% occurring only once. Time point meaning: cycle 4 day 1 (C4D1), after more than five weeks of nivolumab. All the patients suffered relapse after autologous stem cell transplantation, and brentuximab vedotin exposure differed. Magnetic negative selection of thawed PBMCs was the method by which CD4+ T cells were purified.

The sequence came from a human donor with classical Hodgkin lymphoma. Source: CD4+ T cells from blood, taken before the fourth cycle of nivolumab. The genes are TRBV2 and TRBJ2-3, with D maybe TRBD1 (5 bases). CDR3 sequence (DNA): TGTGCCAGCAGTTACGACAGCTACACAGATACGCAGTATTTT. As protein: CASSYDSYTDTQYF.